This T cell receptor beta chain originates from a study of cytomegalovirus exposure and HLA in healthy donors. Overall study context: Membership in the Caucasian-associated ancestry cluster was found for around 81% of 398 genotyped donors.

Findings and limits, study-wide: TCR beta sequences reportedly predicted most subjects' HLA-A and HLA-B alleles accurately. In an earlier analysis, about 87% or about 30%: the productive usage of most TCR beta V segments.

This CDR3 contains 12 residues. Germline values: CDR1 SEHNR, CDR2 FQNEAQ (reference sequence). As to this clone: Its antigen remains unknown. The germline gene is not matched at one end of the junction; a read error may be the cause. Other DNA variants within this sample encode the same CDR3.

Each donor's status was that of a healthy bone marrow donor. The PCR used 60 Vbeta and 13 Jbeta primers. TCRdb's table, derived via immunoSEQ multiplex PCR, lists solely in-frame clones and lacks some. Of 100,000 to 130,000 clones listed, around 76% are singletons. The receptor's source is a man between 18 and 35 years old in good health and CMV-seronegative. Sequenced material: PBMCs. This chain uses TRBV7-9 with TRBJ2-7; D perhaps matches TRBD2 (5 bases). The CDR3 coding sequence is TGTTCCAGCAGCCCACGGGACTACGAGCAGTACTTC. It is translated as CSSSPRDYEQYF. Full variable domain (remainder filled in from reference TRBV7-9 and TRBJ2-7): DTGVSQNPRHKITKRGQNVTFRCDPISEHNRLYWYRQTLGQGPEFLTYFQNEAQLEKSRLLSDRFSAERPKGSFSTLEIQRTEQGDSAMYLCSSSPRDYEQYFGPGTRLTVT.